Given below is one T cell receptor beta chain in context. Each donor provided at least one pre-ART PBMC sample and at least two post-ART PBMC samples. CDR1 MNHEY and CDR2 SMNVEV come from the germline V gene (reference sequence). This CDR3 spans 14 amino acids. The ends were cut back, 2 bases at V and 2 bases at J, with 10 bases in the middle. These data originate in a study of long-term antiretroviral therapy in people with HIV. Run at survey level, the immunoSEQ assay was version v3.0. Clones were read by immunoSEQ multiplex PCR, and TCRdb kept only the in-frame ones, dropping some. The table lists 29,000 or so clones, about 94% of them singletons, with roughly 2.5% in the top ten.

The sequenced sample was unsorted PBMCs, obtained 7.4 years after starting antiretroviral therapy. This clonotype originated in a man aged 45-60 years with HIV. The chain joins TRBV27 to TRBJ2-7; maybe TRBD1 (6 bases). CDR3 sequence: CASSLVDRTYEQYF. The CDR3 nucleotides read TGTGCCAGCAGTTTAGTGGACAGAACCTACGAGCAGTACTTC.